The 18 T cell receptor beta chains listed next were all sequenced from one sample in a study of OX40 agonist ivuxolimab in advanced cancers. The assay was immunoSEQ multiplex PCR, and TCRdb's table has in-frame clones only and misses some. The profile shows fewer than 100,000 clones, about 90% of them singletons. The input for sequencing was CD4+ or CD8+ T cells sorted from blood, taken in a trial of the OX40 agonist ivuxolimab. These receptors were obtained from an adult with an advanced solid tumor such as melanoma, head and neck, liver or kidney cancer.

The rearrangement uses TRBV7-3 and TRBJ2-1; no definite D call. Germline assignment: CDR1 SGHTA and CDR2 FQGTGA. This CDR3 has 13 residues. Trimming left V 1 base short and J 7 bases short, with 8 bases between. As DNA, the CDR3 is TGTGCCAGCAGCTTAAACCCCCTTAATGAGCAGTTCTTC. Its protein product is CASSLNPLNEQFF.

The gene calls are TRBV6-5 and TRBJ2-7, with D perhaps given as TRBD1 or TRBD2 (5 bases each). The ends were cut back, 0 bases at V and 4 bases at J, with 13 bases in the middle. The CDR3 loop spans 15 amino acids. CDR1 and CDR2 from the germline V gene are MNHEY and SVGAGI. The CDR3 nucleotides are TGTGCCAGCAGTTACTCAGGGACCGATCAATACGAGCAGTACTTC. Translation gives CASSYSGTDQYEQYF.

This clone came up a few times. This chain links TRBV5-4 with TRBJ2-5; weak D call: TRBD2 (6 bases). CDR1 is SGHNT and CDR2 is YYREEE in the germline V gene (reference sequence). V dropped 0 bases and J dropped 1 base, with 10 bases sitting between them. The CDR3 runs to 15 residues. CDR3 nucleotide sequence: TGTGCCAGCAGCTTGGGTGGAGGGATCCAAGAGACCCAGTACTTC. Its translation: CASSLGGGIQETQYF.

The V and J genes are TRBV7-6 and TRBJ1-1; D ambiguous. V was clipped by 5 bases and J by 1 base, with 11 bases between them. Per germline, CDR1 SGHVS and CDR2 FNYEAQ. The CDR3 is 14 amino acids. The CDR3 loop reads CASSARVSNTEAFF. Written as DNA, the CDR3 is TGTGCCAGCAGCGCTCGGGTTTCGAACACTGAAGCTTTCTTT.

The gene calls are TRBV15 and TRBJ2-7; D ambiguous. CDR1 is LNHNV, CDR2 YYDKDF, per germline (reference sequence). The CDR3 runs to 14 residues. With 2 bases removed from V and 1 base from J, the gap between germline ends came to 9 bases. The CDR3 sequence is CATSRNGLSYEQYF. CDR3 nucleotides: TGTGCCACCAGCAGAAACGGGTTATCCTACGAGCAGTACTTC.

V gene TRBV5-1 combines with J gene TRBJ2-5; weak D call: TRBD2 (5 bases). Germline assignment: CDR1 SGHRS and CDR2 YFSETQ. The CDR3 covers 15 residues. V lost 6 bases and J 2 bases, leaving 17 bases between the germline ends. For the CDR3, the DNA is TGCGCCAGCAATCCCCCGGGGATGGCACAAGAGACCCAGTACTTC. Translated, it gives CASNPPGMAQETQYF.

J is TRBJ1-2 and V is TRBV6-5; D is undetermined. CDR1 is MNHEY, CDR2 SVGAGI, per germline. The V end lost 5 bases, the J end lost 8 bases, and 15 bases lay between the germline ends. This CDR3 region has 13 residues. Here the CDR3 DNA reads TGTGCCAGCAGTCCACCCGGCAGACTGGGCTACACCTTC. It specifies CASSPPGRLGYTF.

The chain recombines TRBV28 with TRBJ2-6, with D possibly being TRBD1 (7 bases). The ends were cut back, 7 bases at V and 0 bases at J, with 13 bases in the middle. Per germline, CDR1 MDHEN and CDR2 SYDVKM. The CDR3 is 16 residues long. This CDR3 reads CASTRRGPSGANVLTF. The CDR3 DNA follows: TGTGCCAGCACTAGGAGGGGGCCCTCTGGGGCCAACGTCCTGACTTTC.

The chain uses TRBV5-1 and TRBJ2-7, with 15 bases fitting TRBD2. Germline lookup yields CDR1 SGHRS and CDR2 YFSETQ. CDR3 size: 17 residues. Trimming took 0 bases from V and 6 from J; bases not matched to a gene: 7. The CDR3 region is CASSLGGLAGGPGEQYF. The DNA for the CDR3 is TGCGCCAGCAGCTTGGGTGGACTAGCGGGAGGGCCAGGCGAGCAGTACTTC.

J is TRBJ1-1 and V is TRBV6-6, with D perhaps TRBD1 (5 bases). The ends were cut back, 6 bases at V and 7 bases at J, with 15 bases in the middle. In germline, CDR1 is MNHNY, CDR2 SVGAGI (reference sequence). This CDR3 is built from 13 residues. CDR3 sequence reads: CASRPFQGLEAFF. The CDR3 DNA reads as TGTGCCAGCAGACCCTTTCAGGGCCTTGAAGCTTTCTTT.

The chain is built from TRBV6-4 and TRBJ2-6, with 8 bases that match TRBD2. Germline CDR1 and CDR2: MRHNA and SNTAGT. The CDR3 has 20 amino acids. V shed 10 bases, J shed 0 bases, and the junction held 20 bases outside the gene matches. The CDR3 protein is CANPGRRTSSRNSGANVLTF. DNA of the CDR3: TGTGCCAACCCAGGACGGAGGACTAGCTCTAGGAACTCTGGGGCCAACGTCCTGACTTTC.

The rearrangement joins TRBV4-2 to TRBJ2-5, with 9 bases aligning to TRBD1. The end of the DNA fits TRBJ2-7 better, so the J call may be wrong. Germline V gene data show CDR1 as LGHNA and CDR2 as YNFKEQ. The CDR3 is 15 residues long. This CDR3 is CASSQITGGLDEQYF. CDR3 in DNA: TGTGCCAGCAGCCAAATCACAGGGGGCTTGGACGAGCAGTACTTC.

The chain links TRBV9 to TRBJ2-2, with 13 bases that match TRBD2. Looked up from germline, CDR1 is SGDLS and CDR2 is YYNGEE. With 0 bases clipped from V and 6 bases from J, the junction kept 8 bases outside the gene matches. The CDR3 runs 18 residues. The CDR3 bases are TGTGCCAGCAGCGTAGCTACACTAGCGGGAGGGCCGGCCGGGGAGCTGTTTTTT. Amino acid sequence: CASSVATLAGGPAGELFF.

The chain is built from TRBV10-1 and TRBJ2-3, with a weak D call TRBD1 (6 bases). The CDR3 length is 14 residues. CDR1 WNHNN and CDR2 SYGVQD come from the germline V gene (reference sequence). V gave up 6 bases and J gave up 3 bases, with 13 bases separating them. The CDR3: CASSKHRETDTQYF. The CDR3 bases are TGCGCCAGCAGCAAGCACAGGGAAACAGATACGCAGTATTTT.

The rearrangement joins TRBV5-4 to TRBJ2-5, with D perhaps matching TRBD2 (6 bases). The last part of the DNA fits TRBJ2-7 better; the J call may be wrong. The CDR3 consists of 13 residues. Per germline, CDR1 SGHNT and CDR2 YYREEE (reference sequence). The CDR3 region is CASSLEREYEQYF. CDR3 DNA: TGTGCCAGCAGCTTGGAACGGGAGTACGAGCAGTACTTC.

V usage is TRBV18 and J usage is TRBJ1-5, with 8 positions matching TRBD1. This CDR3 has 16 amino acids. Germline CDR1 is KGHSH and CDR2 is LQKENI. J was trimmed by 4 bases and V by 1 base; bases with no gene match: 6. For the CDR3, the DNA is TGTGCCAGCTCACCACAAGGGACAGGTGGTAATCAGCCCCAGCATTTT. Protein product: CASSPQGTGGNQPQHF.

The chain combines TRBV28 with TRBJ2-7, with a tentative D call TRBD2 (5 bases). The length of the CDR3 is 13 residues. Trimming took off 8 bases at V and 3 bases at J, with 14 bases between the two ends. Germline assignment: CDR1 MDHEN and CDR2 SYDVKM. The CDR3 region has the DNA TGTGCCAGCTCCAACCGGGGTATCTACGAGCAGTACTTC. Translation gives CASSNRGIYEQYF. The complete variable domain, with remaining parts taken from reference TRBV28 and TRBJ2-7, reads DVKVTQSSRYLVKRTGEKVFLECVQDMDHENMFWYRQDPGLGLRLIYFSYDVKMKEKGDIPEGYSVSREKKERFSLILESASTNQTSMYLCASSNRGIYEQYFGPGTRLTVT.

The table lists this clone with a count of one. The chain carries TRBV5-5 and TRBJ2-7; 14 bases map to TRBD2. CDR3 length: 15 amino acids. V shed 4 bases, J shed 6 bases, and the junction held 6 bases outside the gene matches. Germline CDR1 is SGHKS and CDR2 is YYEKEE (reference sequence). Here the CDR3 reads CASSRGLAGDGEQYF. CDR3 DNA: TGTGCCAGCAGCCGGGGACTAGCGGGAGATGGCGAGCAGTACTTC.